The rows below give T cell receptor beta chains drawn from one sample of a study of regulatory T cells in long-lasting Graves disease. TCRdb fed the multiplex PCR reads into MiXCR, producing one record per CDR3 protein. The sample shows a few hundred thousand distinct CDR3 sequences, roughly 14% of them seen only once. These sequences were also reported in another study, on T cells in Graves' hyperthyroidism and ophthalmopathy.

The material sequenced was peripheral blood mononuclear cells (PBMCs), taken at new diagnosis, from a patient treated with antithyroid drugs. Receptor source: a man under 40 with Graves disease. The CDR3 runs from the conserved cysteine through the conserved F or W. A D gene is named only where the DNA matches it firmly. Clone size is stated in some rows and not others, as once, few, many or a class when expanded.

v_gene	abundance	d_gene	j_gene	CDR3nt	CDR3aa
TRBV7-9	many	NA	TRBJ2-5	TGTGCCAGCAGCCAAAAAGAGACCCAGTACTTC	CASSQKETQYF
TRBV20-1	many	NA	TRBJ2-1	TGCAGTGCTAGAGGTGGGACCAATGAGCAGTTCTTC	CSARGGTNEQFF
TRBV20-1	many	TRBD2	TRBJ2-2	TGCAGTGCTAGACTAGCGGGAGGGCCTGGCGGGGAGCTGTTTTTT	CSARLAGGPGGELFF
TRBV12-3/TRBV12-4	many	NA	TRBJ2-7	TGTGCCAGCAGTTTATGGGCAGGACAGAGAAACTACGAGCAGTACTTC	CASSLWAGQRNYEQYF
TRBV27	many	TRBD1	TRBJ1-4	TGTGCCAGCAGTTTCCCTCGACAGGGGATAGTTGCAACTAATGAAAAACTGTTTTTT	CASSFPRQGIVATNEKLFF
TRBV7-9	NA	TRBD1	TRBJ2-3	TGTGCCAGCGTACAGGGGGCGCGTGCAGATACGCAGTATTTT	CASVQGARADTQYF
TRBV12-3/TRBV12-4	many	TRBD1	TRBJ1-5	TGTGCCAGCAGCCCACTTGACAGGGGGCTAGGGCAGCCCCAGCATTTT	CASSPLDRGLGQPQHF
TRBV19	few	NA	TRBJ1-5	TGTGCCAGTAGAGACCGGGCCCTAGGGGGGCCCCAGCATTTT	CASRDRALGGPQHF
TRBV12-5	many	NA	TRBJ2-5	TGTGCTAGTGGTTTGGTCGTCCGGGATCAAGAGACCCAGTACTTC	CASGLVVRDQETQYF
TRBV2	many	NA	TRBJ2-1	TGTGCCAGCAGTGTAACTAATGAGCAGTTCTTC	CASSVTNEQFF
TRBV30	many	NA	TRBJ2-2	TGTGCCTGGAGCCCTCGAGGGAGAAACACCGGGGAGCTGTTTTTT	CAWSPRGRNTGELFF
TRBV7-9	many	NA	TRBJ2-1	TGTGCCAGCGGTCTGGCGGCCTCATCCTACAATGAGCAGTTCTTC	CASGLAASSYNEQFF
TRBV7-8	few	NA	TRBJ2-3	TGTGCCAGCAGCTTAGAGGACAGAGCCACGCAGTATTTT	CASSLEDRATQYF
TRBV13	NA	TRBD1	TRBJ1-2	TGTGCCAGCAGCCCGCCCGGGACAGGGGGAGGTGGCTACACCTTC	CASSPPGTGGGGYTF
TRBV24-1	many	NA	TRBJ2-7	TGTGCCACCAGTGAAACAGGGATCCACGAGCAGTACTTC	CATSETGIHEQYF
TRBV19	many	TRBD2	TRBJ2-3	TGTGCCAGTAGTAAAGGCGGACTAGCTGAGGTGGTCGCAGATACGCAGTATTTT	CASSKGGLAEVVADTQYF
TRBV28	few	NA	TRBJ1-6	TGTGCCAGCAGTCCCACCAGGAATTCACCCCTCCACTTT	CASSPTRNSPLHF